Listed below are T cell receptor beta chains from one sample, sequenced in a study of T cell responses to AZD1222 COVID-19 vaccine. Data came from immunoSEQ multiplex PCR; TCRdb stores just in-frame clones and leaves some out. The data show fewer than 180,000 clones, about 92% seen once. The source was peripheral blood, collected 28 days after the second AZD1222 dose. These receptors all stem from an adult who received the AZD1222 COVID-19 vaccine. CDR3s include the opening cysteine and the closing phenylalanine or tryptophan. Each record gives: clone size, V gene, J gene, D gene, CDR3 DNA, CDR3 protein. D genes are given only for firm matches. Rows give clone size only sometimes, using once, few, many, or a class for an expanded clone.

clone_size: NA
v_call: TRBV24-1
j_call: TRBJ2-7
d_call: NA
cdr3_nt: TGTGCCACCAGTTCGGACACCTCCTACGAGCAGTACTTC
cdr3_aa: CATSSDTSYEQYF

clone_size: NA
v_call: TRBV6-5
j_call: TRBJ2-7
d_call: TRBD1
cdr3_nt: TGTGCCAGCAACCACCGGGACAGGGGTGTGCACGAGCAGTACTTC
cdr3_aa: CASNHRDRGVHEQYF

clone_size: NA
v_call: TRBV30
j_call: TRBJ1-2
d_call: NA
cdr3_nt: TGTGCCTGGAGTGTAACGGAGGGAGACTGGGGCGGCTACACCTTC
cdr3_aa: CAWSVTEGDWGGYTF

clone_size: NA
v_call: TRBV5-1
j_call: TRBJ2-7
d_call: TRBD2
cdr3_nt: TGCGCCAGCAGCGATCAAGCTAGCGGGAACTACGAGCAGTACTTC
cdr3_aa: CASSDQASGNYEQYF

clone_size: NA
v_call: TRBV2
j_call: TRBJ2-2
d_call: NA
cdr3_nt: TGTGCCAGCAAGTCCACCTTCACCGGGGAGCTGTTTTTT
cdr3_aa: CASKSTFTGELFF

clone_size: NA
v_call: TRBV27
j_call: TRBJ2-1
d_call: NA
cdr3_nt: TGTGCCAGCAGTTTAGGGGGGAATGAGCAGTTCTTC
cdr3_aa: CASSLGGNEQFF

clone_size: NA
v_call: TRBV14
j_call: TRBJ2-7
d_call: NA
cdr3_nt: TGTGCCAGCAGCCCTAGACAAAGCCTCTACGAGCAGTACTTC
cdr3_aa: CASSPRQSLYEQYF

clone_size: NA
v_call: TRBV7-2
j_call: TRBJ2-2
d_call: NA
cdr3_nt: TGTGCCAGCAGCGGTAGCCGGTTCACCGGGGAGCTGTTTTTT
cdr3_aa: CASSGSRFTGELFF

clone_size: NA
v_call: TRBV30
j_call: TRBJ1-4
d_call: NA
cdr3_nt: TGTGCCTGGAGGGGGGGAGATGAAAAACTGTTTTTT
cdr3_aa: CAWRGGDEKLFF

clone_size: NA
v_call: TRBV28
j_call: TRBJ2-5
d_call: TRBD1
cdr3_nt: TGTGCCAGCAGCCGAACCGGGACAGGGAAAGAGACCCAGTACTTC
cdr3_aa: CASSRTGTGKETQYF

clone_size: NA
v_call: TRBV28
j_call: TRBJ2-7
d_call: TRBD1
cdr3_nt: TGTGCCAGCAGTTTTCAACCGGGACAGGGGGTTTACGAGCAGTACTTC
cdr3_aa: CASSFQPGQGVYEQYF

clone_size: once
v_call: TRBV4-3
j_call: TRBJ1-6
d_call: NA
cdr3_nt: TGCGCCAGCAGCCAAGTTCAGGGGAATTCACCCCTCCACTTT
cdr3_aa: CASSQVQGNSPLHF

clone_size: NA
v_call: TRBV6-5
j_call: TRBJ2-7
d_call: NA
cdr3_nt: TGTGCCAGCACTGTATATTGGGGCACCGATAGTGAGCAGTACTTC
cdr3_aa: CASTVYWGTDSEQYF

clone_size: NA
v_call: TRBV5-1
j_call: TRBJ1-3
d_call: TRBD1
cdr3_nt: TGCGCCAGCAGCCCTAACCTGGGACAGGGGCCTGGAAACACCATATATTTT
cdr3_aa: CASSPNLGQGPGNTIYF

clone_size: NA
v_call: TRBV2
j_call: TRBJ1-2
d_call: TRBD1
cdr3_nt: TGTGCCAGCAGTGCTCCCTTGGACAGGGGGGAAGGAGGCTACACCTTC
cdr3_aa: CASSAPLDRGEGGYTF

clone_size: NA
v_call: TRBV13
j_call: TRBJ1-6
d_call: NA
cdr3_nt: TGTGCCAGCAGCTTATGGGGGGCGGTAGGTTCACCCCTCCACTTT
cdr3_aa: CASSLWGAVGSPLHF

clone_size: NA
v_call: TRBV2
j_call: TRBJ2-3
d_call: NA
cdr3_nt: TGTGCCAGCAGGACCTCCGGGACCGTCTCAGATACGCAGTATTTT
cdr3_aa: CASRTSGTVSDTQYF

clone_size: NA
v_call: TRBV10-3
j_call: TRBJ2-3
d_call: TRBD2
cdr3_nt: TGTGCCATCAGTGATCTAGCGGGAGTGGAGACAGATACGCAGTATTTT
cdr3_aa: CAISDLAGVETDTQYF

clone_size: once
v_call: TRBV6-5
j_call: TRBJ1-6
d_call: TRBD1
cdr3_nt: TGTGCCAGCAGTCGGGACAGGGGGGATTCACCCCTCCACTTT
cdr3_aa: CASSRDRGDSPLHF